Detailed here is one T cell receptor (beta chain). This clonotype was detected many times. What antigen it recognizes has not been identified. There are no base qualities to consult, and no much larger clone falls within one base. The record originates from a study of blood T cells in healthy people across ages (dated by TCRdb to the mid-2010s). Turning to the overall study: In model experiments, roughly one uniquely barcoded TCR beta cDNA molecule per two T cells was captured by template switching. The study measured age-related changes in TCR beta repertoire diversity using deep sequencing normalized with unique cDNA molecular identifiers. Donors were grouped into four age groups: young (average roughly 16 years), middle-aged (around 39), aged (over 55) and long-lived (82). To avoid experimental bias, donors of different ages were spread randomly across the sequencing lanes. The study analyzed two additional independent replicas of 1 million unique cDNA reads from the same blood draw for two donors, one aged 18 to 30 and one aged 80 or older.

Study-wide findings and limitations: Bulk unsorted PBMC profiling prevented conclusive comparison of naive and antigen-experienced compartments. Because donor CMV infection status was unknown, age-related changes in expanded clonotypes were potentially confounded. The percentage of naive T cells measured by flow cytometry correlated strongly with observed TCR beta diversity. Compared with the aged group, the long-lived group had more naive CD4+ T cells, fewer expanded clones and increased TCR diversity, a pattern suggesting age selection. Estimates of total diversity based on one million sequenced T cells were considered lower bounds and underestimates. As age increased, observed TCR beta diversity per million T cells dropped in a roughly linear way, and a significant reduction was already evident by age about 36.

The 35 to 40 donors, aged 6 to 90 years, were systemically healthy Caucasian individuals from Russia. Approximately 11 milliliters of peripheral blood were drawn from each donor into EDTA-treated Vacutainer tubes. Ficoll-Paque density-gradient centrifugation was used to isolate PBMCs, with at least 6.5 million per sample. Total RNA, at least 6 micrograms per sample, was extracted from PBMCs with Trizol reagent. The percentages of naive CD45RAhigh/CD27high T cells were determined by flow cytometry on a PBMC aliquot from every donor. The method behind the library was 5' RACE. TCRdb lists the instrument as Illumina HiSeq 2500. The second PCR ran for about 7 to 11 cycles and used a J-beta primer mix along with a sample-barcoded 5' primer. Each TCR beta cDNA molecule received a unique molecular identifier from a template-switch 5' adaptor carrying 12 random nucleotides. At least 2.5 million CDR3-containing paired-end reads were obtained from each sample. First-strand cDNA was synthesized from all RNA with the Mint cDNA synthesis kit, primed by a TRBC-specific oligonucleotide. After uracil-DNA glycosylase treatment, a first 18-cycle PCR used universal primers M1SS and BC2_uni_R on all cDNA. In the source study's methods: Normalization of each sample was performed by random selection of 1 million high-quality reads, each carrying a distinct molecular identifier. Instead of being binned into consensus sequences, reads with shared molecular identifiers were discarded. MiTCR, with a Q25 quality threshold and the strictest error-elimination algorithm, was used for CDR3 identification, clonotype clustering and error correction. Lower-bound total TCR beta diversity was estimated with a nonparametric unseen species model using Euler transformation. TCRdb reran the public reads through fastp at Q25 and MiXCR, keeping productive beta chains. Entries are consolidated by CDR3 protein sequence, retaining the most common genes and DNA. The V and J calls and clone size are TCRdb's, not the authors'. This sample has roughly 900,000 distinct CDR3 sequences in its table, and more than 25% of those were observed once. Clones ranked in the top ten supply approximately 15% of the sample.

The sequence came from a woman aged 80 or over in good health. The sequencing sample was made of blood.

The CDR3 region reads CASSPRAGRVSYNEQFF. The DNA reads as follows: TGTGCCAGCAGTCCCAGGGCCGGTCGTGTATCCTACAATGAGCAGTTCTTC. Recombination linked TRBV25-1 to TRBJ2-1; the D segment could be TRBD1, given 5 matching bases. CDR1 and CDR2 (MGHDK, SYGVNS) derive from the germline V gene. Deletion took 5 bases off V and 1 base off J, with a span of 18 bases between the germline ends. From the cysteine up to the phenylalanine, the CDR3 has a length of 17 residues. Only CDR3 DNA is held: 51 bases, read in frame from base 1.